This T cell receptor (beta chain) was observed in a study of T cell changes during pregnancy in multiple sclerosis. Profiled with immunoSEQ multiplex PCR; TCRdb holds only in-frame clones, not every one. This table holds roughly 43,000 clones, 85% to 95% found once. This CDR3 has 15 residues. J gave up 3 bases and V 1 base, and 5 bases lay outside the gene matches. Germline V gene sequence: CDR1 LGHNA, CDR2 YNFKEQ. Source: CD4+ T cells from peripheral blood mononuclear cells, taken in the third trimester of pregnancy. The origin of this receptor is a female donor with multiple sclerosis, enrolled in a pregnancy study. The chain joins TRBV4-2 to TRBJ2-7, with TRBD2 matching 8 bases. CDR3 DNA: TGTGCCAGCAGCCAAGCCTCGGGACTAGTCTACGAGCAGTACTTC. Translating gives CASSQASGLVYEQYF.